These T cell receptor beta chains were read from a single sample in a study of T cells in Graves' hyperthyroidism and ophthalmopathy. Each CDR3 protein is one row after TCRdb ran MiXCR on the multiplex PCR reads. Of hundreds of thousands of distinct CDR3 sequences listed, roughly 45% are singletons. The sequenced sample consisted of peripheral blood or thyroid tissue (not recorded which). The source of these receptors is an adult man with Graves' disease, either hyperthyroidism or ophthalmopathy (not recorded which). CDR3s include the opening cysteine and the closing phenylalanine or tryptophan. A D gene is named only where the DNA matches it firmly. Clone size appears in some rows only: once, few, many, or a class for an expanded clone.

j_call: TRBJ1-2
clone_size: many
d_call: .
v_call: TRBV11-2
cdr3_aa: CASSLLGTPYGYTF
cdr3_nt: TGTGCCAGCAGCTTACTAGGGACTCCGTATGGCTACACCTTC

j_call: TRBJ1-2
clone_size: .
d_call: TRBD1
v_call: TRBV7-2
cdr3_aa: CASSCRTGGLGYTF
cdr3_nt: TGTGCCAGCAGTTGCAGGACAGGGGGCTTAGGCTACACCTTC

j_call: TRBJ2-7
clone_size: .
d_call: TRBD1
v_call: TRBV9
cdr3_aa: CASSQHWTGGTAEQYF
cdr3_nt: TGTGCCAGCAGTCAACACTGGACAGGGGGGACGGCCGAGCAGTACTTC

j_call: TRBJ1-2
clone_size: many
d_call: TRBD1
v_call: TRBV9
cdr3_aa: CASSVSGQGENGYTF
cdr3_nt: TGTGCCAGCAGCGTCTCGGGACAGGGTGAGAATGGCTACACCTTC

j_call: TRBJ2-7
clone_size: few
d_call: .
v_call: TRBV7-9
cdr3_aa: CASSPTRVAGTYEQYF
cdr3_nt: TGTGCCAGCAGCCCCACCAGGGTGGCGGGGACCTACGAGCAGTACTTC

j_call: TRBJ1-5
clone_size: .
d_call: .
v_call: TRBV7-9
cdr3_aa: CASRDSLTQHF
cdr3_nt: TGTGCCAGCAGGGACAGTTTGACCCAGCATTTT

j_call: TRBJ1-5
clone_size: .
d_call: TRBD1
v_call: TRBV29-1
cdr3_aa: CSSVQGMGTDQHF
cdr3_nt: TGCAGCTCTGTACAGGGGATGGGGACAGACCAGCATTTT

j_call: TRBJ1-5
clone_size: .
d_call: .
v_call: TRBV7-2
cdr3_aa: CASSFRHVYNQPQHF
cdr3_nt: TGTGCCAGCAGCTTTAGACACGTCTACAATCAGCCCCAGCATTTT

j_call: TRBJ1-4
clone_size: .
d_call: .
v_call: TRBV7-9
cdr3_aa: CASSSDGGPNEKLFF
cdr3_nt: TGTGCCAGCAGCTCGGACGGGGGCCCTAATGAAAAACTGTTTTTT

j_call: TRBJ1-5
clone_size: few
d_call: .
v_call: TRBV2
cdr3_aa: CASSQTTSRYQPQHF
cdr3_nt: TGTGCCAGCAGCCAAACGACCAGTAGGTACCAGCCCCAGCATTTT

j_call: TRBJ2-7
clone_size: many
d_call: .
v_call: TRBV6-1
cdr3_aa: CASSFPDYEQYF
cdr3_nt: TGTGCCAGCAGTTTTCCGGACTACGAGCAGTACTTC

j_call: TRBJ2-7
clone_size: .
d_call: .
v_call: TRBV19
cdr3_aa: CASSMDRYSYEQYF
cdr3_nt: TGTGCCAGCAGTATGGACCGTTACTCCTACGAGCAGTACTTC

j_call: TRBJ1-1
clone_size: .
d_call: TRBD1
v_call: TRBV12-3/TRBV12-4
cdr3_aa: CASSIQGGNTEAFF
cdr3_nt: TGTGCCAGCAGTATCCAGGGGGGGAACACTGAAGCTTTCTTT

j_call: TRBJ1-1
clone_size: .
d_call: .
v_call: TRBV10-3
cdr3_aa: CASSYSFGENTEAFF
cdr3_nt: TGTGCCAGCAGTTACTCCTTTGGGGAGAACACTGAAGCTTTCTTT

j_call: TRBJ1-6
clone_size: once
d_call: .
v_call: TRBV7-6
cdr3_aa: CASSGTSGGSPLHF
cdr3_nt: TGTGCCAGCAGCGGGACTAGCGGGGGCTCACCCCTCCACTTT

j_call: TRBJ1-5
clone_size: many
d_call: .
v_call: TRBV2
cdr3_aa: CASSVRGWGNQPQHF
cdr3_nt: TGTGCCAGCAGTGTGAGGGGGTGGGGCAATCAGCCCCAGCATTTT

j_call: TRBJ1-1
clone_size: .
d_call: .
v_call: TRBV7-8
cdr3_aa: CASSLEGRRNTEAFF
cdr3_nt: TGTGCCAGCAGCTTAGAAGGCAGGAGGAACACTGAAGCTTTCTTT

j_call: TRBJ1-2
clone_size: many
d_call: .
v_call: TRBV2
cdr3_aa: CASSGTRDGYGYTF
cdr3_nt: TGTGCCAGCAGTGGGACTCGGGACGGCTATGGCTACACCTTC

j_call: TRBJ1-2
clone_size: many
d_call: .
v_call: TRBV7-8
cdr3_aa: CASSADRSNYGYTF
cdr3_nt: TGTGCCAGCAGCGCCGACAGATCCAACTATGGCTACACCTTC

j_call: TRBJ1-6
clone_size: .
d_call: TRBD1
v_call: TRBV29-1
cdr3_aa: CSAGRDRNSPLHF
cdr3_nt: TGCAGCGCCGGTAGGGACAGAAATTCACCCCTCCACTTT

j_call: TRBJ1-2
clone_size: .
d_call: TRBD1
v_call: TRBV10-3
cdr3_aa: CASIGQGNYGYTF
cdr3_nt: TGTGCCTCGATCGGACAGGGAAACTATGGCTACACCTTC

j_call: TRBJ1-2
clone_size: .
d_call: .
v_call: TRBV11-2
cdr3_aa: CASSLRGGNYGHTF
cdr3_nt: TGTGCCAGCAGCCTCCGGGGAGGGAACTATGGCCACACCTTC

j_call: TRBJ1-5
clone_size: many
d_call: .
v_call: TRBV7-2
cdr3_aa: CASSPSLVGNQPQHF
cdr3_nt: TGTGCCAGCAGCCCTAGTCTAGTCGGCAATCAGCCCCAGCATTTT

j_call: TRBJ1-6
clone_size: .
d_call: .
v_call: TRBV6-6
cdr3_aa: CASSSRDPRHNSPLHF
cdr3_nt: TGTGCCAGCAGTTCCCGGGACCCGAGACATAATTCACCCCTCCACTTT

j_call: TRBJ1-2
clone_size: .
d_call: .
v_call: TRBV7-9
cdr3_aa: CASSSYGRGVGYTF
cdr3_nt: TGTGCCAGCAGCTCATACGGGAGGGGCGTGGGCTACACCTTC

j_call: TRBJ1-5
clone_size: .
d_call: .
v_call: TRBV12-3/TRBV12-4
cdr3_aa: CASRDPYSNQPQHF
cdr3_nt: TGTGCCAGCCGGGATCCTTATAGCAATCAGCCCCAGCATTTT

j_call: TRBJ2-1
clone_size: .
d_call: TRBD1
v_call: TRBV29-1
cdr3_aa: CSVEPYDRAGNEQFF
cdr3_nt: TGCAGCGTTGAACCCTACGACAGGGCTGGCAATGAGCAGTTCTTC

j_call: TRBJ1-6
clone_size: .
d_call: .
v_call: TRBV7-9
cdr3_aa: CASSYPGESSPLHF
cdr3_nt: TGTGCCAGCAGTTACCCCGGGGAGTCCTCACCCCTCCACTTT